The clone carrying this T cell receptor (beta chain) was picked up many times. No antigen is known for it. Axillary draining lymph nodes of breast cancer patients supplied the node samples. Germline assignment: CDR1 KGHSH and CDR2 LQKENI. Between the trimmed V and J ends, which lost 6 bases and 5 bases, there was a span of 19 bases. This CDR3 has 15 amino acids. This sample is drawn from a study of breast tumors, draining lymph nodes, adjacent tissues. The study's findings and limits: That most tumor T cells come from lymph nodes remained unproven. Most tumor T cells seemingly derive from lymph node, then expand in tumor. Luminal-like breast cancer showed significantly higher tumor–nontumor repertoire similarity than basal-like. Tumor TCR diversity was below lymph nodes but above nontumor tissue.

TCRdb re-analysed the multiplex PCR reads in MiXCR, keeping a single row per CDR3 protein. The data contain 140,000 or so distinct CDR3 sequences, approximately 32% of them seen just once; the ten biggest clones take up about 2.5%. The chain carries TRBV18 and TRBJ2-5; the D gene could be TRBD1 or TRBD2 (5 bases each). This sequence originates from a female donor with breast cancer. Some clones in this sample may be carry-over from other donors' samples. Sequencing was done on a sample of axillary lymph node tissue. The CDR3 protein is CASSPLFRGDETQYF. CDR3 in DNA: TGTGCCAGCTCCCCCCTTTTCCGGGGCGACGAGACCCAGTACTTC.